The present T cell receptor beta chain was sequenced within a study of cytomegalovirus exposure and HLA in healthy donors. A multiplex PCR was run with 60 Vbeta primers and 13 Jbeta primers. This table comes from immunoSEQ multiplex PCR, and its TCRdb copy is limited to in-frame clones, with some not included. The table records approximately 160,000 clones, roughly four fifths of them present only once. The length of the CDR3 is 16 residues. CDR1 and CDR2 (germline): MDHEN, SYDVKM. As for this clone: A junction boundary mismatches the germline segment, possibly from a read error.

This clonotype originated in a man younger than 40 in good health and CMV-seropositive. This sequence joins TRBV28 and TRBJ1-2; TRBD1 is a possible D gene (6 bases). Sequencing input: PBMCs. For the CDR3, the DNA is TGTGCCAGTAGTTTAACCCACAGGGCCCTCTCCTATGGCTACACCTTC. Protein product: CASSLTHRALSYGYTF.